The rows below give T cell receptor beta chains drawn from one sample of a study of shared clonotypes between healthy human individuals. TCRdb's copy holds only in-frame clones and misses some; the assay was immunoSEQ multiplex PCR. Seen here are hundreds of thousands of clones, roughly four fifths observed once, and the top ten hold 10% to 15%. The sequenced material came from PBMCs. Source of these receptors: a woman aged 40 to 50 in good health. Some clones in this sample may be carry-over from other donors' samples. Both conserved end residues are part of each CDR3. Fields, in order: D gene, V gene, clone size, J gene, CDR3 protein, CDR3 DNA. The D gene is left open where the match is weak. Size is stated for part of the rows, as once, few or many counts, or as a class when the clone is expanded.

D gene: NA; V gene: TRBV7-2; clone size: NA; J gene: TRBJ2-7; CDR3 protein: CASSALRLSEQYF; CDR3 DNA: TGTGCCAGCAGCGCCCTAAGGCTCTCCGAGCAGTACTTC
D gene: NA; V gene: TRBV9; clone size: NA; J gene: TRBJ1-4; CDR3 protein: CASSVGKGKNEKLFF; CDR3 DNA: TGTGCCAGCAGCGTAGGGAAGGGGAAAAATGAAAAACTGTTTTTT
D gene: NA; V gene: TRBV2; clone size: NA; J gene: TRBJ1-1; CDR3 protein: CASSVGEQGKAFF; CDR3 DNA: TGTGCCAGCAGTGTCGGGGAACAGGGAAAAGCTTTCTTT
D gene: TRBD2; V gene: TRBV4-2; clone size: NA; J gene: TRBJ2-1; CDR3 protein: CASSPWGGAGTSGILGYNEQFF; CDR3 DNA: TGTGCCAGCAGCCCGTGGGGGGGTGCCGGGACTAGCGGAATCCTGGGGTACAATGAGCAGTTCTTC
D gene: TRBD1; V gene: TRBV7-8; clone size: NA; J gene: TRBJ2-2; CDR3 protein: CASSLSGQGNTGELFF; CDR3 DNA: TGTGCCAGCAGCTTGTCCGGACAGGGGAACACCGGGGAGCTGTTTTTT
D gene: NA; V gene: TRBV4-3; clone size: NA; J gene: TRBJ2-1; CDR3 protein: CASSPLRLYNEQFF; CDR3 DNA: TGCGCCAGCAGCCCCCTAAGGTTATACAATGAGCAGTTCTTC
D gene: TRBD1; V gene: TRBV5-5; clone size: NA; J gene: TRBJ1-5; CDR3 protein: CASSWATGSNQPQHF; CDR3 DNA: TGTGCCAGCAGCTGGGCGACAGGGAGCAATCAGCCCCAGCATTTT
D gene: NA; V gene: TRBV30; clone size: NA; J gene: TRBJ2-1; CDR3 protein: CACRKEPMINEQFF; CDR3 DNA: TGTGCCTGCCGAAAGGAGCCAATGATCAATGAGCAGTTCTTC
D gene: TRBD2; V gene: TRBV15; clone size: NA; J gene: TRBJ2-1; CDR3 protein: CATSRDKLAGDEQFF; CDR3 DNA: TGTGCCACCAGCAGAGATAAACTAGCGGGAGATGAGCAGTTCTTC
D gene: NA; V gene: TRBV7-9; clone size: NA; J gene: TRBJ1-1; CDR3 protein: CASSYGSTGTEAFF; CDR3 DNA: TGTGCCAGCAGCTATGGCAGTACGGGCACTGAAGCTTTCTTT
D gene: NA; V gene: TRBV7-9; clone size: NA; J gene: TRBJ2-3; CDR3 protein: CASSLGGESTDTQYF; CDR3 DNA: TGTGCCAGCAGCTTAGGGGGCGAAAGCACAGATACGCAGTATTTT
D gene: NA; V gene: TRBV2; clone size: NA; J gene: TRBJ2-7; CDR3 protein: CASNGPGGSYEQYF; CDR3 DNA: TGTGCCAGCAACGGGCCCGGAGGCTCCTACGAGCAGTACTTC
D gene: NA; V gene: TRBV7-9; clone size: NA; J gene: TRBJ2-5; CDR3 protein: CASSVPQETQYF; CDR3 DNA: TGTGCCAGCAGCGTACCTCAAGAGACCCAGTACTTC
D gene: NA; V gene: TRBV28; clone size: NA; J gene: TRBJ2-3; CDR3 protein: CASSSSFGQLERTDTQYF; CDR3 DNA: TGTGCCAGCAGTTCCTCCTTTGGACAGTTAGAGCGCACAGATACGCAGTATTTT
D gene: NA; V gene: TRBV18; clone size: NA; J gene: TRBJ2-7; CDR3 protein: CASSPVSGSYEQYF; CDR3 DNA: TGTGCCAGCTCACCAGTTTCCGGTTCCTACGAGCAGTACTTC
D gene: NA; V gene: TRBV6-5; clone size: NA; J gene: TRBJ1-6; CDR3 protein: CASGGESNSPLHF; CDR3 DNA: TGTGCCAGCGGTGGGGAAAGTAATTCACCCCTCCACTTT
D gene: NA; V gene: TRBV9; clone size: NA; J gene: TRBJ2-7; CDR3 protein: CASSVEGGSWGEQYF; CDR3 DNA: TGTGCCAGCAGCGTAGAAGGGGGGAGTTGGGGCGAGCAGTACTTC
D gene: NA; V gene: TRBV5-8; clone size: NA; J gene: TRBJ1-5; CDR3 protein: CASSSPGDGNQPQHF; CDR3 DNA: TGTGCCAGCAGCTCCCCCGGAGACGGAAATCAGCCCCAGCATTTT
D gene: TRBD2; V gene: TRBV9; clone size: few; J gene: TRBJ2-1; CDR3 protein: CASSATSSQYNEQFF; CDR3 DNA: TGTGCCAGCAGCGCGACTAGCAGTCAATACAATGAGCAGTTCTTC
D gene: TRBD2; V gene: TRBV6-4; clone size: many; J gene: TRBJ2-2; CDR3 protein: CASSEGTSGSQATGELFF; CDR3 DNA: TGTGCCAGCAGTGAGGGGACTAGCGGGAGTCAGGCCACCGGGGAGCTGTTTTTT
D gene: NA; V gene: TRBV5-1; clone size: NA; J gene: TRBJ2-2; CDR3 protein: CASSLPSLNTGELFF; CDR3 DNA: TGCGCCAGCAGCCTCCCCTCCTTGAACACCGGGGAGCTGTTTTTT
D gene: NA; V gene: TRBV7-2; clone size: NA; J gene: TRBJ2-1; CDR3 protein: CASSLRDHLSEEQFF; CDR3 DNA: TGTGCCAGCAGCTTAAGGGACCACCTCAGCGAGGAGCAGTTCTTC
D gene: TRBD1; V gene: TRBV27; clone size: NA; J gene: TRBJ2-7; CDR3 protein: CASSFIVTGTGRTRNYEQYF; CDR3 DNA: TGTGCCAGCAGTTTCATCGTTACCGGGACAGGGCGAACCAGGAACTACGAGCAGTACTTC
D gene: NA; V gene: TRBV15; clone size: NA; J gene: TRBJ1-5; CDR3 protein: CATSPRVGGLNQPQHF; CDR3 DNA: TGTGCCACCAGCCCCCGTGTCGGGGGCTTGAATCAGCCCCAGCATTTT
D gene: TRBD1; V gene: TRBV27; clone size: NA; J gene: TRBJ1-5; CDR3 protein: CASRSGTGGNQPQHF; CDR3 DNA: TGTGCCAGCAGGTCCGGGACAGGGGGCAATCAGCCCCAGCATTTT
D gene: TRBD2; V gene: TRBV27; clone size: NA; J gene: TRBJ2-1; CDR3 protein: CASSSGTSGSNEQFF; CDR3 DNA: TGTGCCAGCAGTTCCGGGACTAGCGGGAGCAATGAGCAGTTCTTC
D gene: TRBD1; V gene: TRBV11-2; clone size: NA; J gene: TRBJ2-7; CDR3 protein: CASSLGTGVYEQYF; CDR3 DNA: TGTGCCAGCAGCTTAGGGACAGGGGTCTACGAGCAGTACTTC
D gene: NA; V gene: TRBV7-2; clone size: NA; J gene: TRBJ1-2; CDR3 protein: CASSLYGQNGYTF; CDR3 DNA: TGTGCCAGCAGCTTATACGGACAGAATGGCTACACCTTC
D gene: NA; V gene: TRBV30; clone size: few; J gene: TRBJ1-5; CDR3 protein: CAWRSLGNQPQHF; CDR3 DNA: TGTGCCTGGAGGTCCTTAGGCAATCAGCCCCAGCATTTT
D gene: TRBD1; V gene: TRBV19; clone size: NA; J gene: TRBJ2-1; CDR3 protein: CASYGTGRYNEQFF; CDR3 DNA: TGTGCCAGTTATGGGACAGGCCGATACAATGAGCAGTTCTTC
D gene: TRBD1; V gene: TRBV4-2; clone size: NA; J gene: TRBJ1-4; CDR3 protein: CASSQGQGNEKLFF; CDR3 DNA: TGTGCCAGCAGCCAGGGACAGGGGAATGAAAAACTGTTTTTT
D gene: NA; V gene: TRBV7-8; clone size: NA; J gene: TRBJ2-7; CDR3 protein: CASSLTGNYEQYF; CDR3 DNA: TGTGCCAGCAGCCTCACGGGCAACTACGAGCAGTACTTC
D gene: TRBD1; V gene: TRBV2; clone size: NA; J gene: TRBJ1-5; CDR3 protein: CASTRQGGQPQHF; CDR3 DNA: TGTGCCAGCACCCGACAGGGTGGACAGCCCCAGCATTTT
D gene: NA; V gene: TRBV7-3; clone size: NA; J gene: TRBJ1-2; CDR3 protein: CASSQDRSNYGYTF; CDR3 DNA: TGCGCCAGCAGCCAAGACAGGAGTAACTATGGCTACACCTTC
D gene: NA; V gene: TRBV6-5; clone size: NA; J gene: TRBJ2-2; CDR3 protein: CASSGRGIGGELFF; CDR3 DNA: TGTGCCAGCAGCGGTAGAGGAATAGGCGGGGAGCTGTTTTTT
D gene: NA; V gene: TRBV6-5; clone size: NA; J gene: TRBJ2-2; CDR3 protein: CAVKATGSTGELFF; CDR3 DNA: TGTGCTGTGAAGGCCACCGGGAGCACCGGGGAGCTGTTTTTT
D gene: NA; V gene: TRBV11-2; clone size: NA; J gene: TRBJ1-5; CDR3 protein: CASSPSGTLNQPQHF; CDR3 DNA: TGTGCCAGCAGCCCCTCGGGGACCCTCAATCAGCCCCAGCATTTT
D gene: NA; V gene: TRBV10-3; clone size: NA; J gene: TRBJ2-1; CDR3 protein: CAISGWGGEQFF; CDR3 DNA: TGTGCCATCAGTGGCTGGGGCGGTGAGCAGTTCTTC
D gene: TRBD1; V gene: TRBV7-9; clone size: NA; J gene: TRBJ1-2; CDR3 protein: CASSSMDRAVIHGYTF; CDR3 DNA: TGTGCCAGCAGCTCAATGGACAGGGCGGTGATCCATGGCTACACCTTC
D gene: TRBD2; V gene: TRBV2; clone size: few; J gene: TRBJ2-2; CDR3 protein: CASSLTSGRAGAGELFF; CDR3 DNA: TGTGCCAGCAGTTTGACTAGCGGGAGGGCCGGGGCCGGGGAGCTGTTTTTT